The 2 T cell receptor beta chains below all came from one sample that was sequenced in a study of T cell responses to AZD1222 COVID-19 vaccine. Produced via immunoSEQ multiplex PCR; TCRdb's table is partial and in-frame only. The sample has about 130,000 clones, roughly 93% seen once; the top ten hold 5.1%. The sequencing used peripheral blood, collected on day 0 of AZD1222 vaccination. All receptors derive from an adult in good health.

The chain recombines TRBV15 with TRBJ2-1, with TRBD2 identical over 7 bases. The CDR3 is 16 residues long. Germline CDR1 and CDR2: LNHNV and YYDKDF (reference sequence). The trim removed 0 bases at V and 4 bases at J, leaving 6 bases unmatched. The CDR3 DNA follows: TGTGCCACCAGCAGAGATCCGCGGGAGTGGTACAATGAGCAGTTCTTC. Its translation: CATSRDPREWYNEQFF. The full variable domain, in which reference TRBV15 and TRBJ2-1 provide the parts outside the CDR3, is DAMVIQNPRYQVTQFGKPVTLSCSQTLNHNVMYWYQQKSSQAPKLLFHYYDKDFNNEADTPDNFQSRRPNTSFCFLDIRSPGLGDTAMYLCATSRDPREWYNEQFFGPGTRLTVL.

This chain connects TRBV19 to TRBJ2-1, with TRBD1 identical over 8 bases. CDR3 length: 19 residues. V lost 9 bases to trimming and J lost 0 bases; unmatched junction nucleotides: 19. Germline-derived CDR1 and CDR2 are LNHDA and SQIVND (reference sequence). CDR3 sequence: CASSGRDRKIMSSYNEQFF. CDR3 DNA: TGTGCCAGCAGTGGCCGGGACAGGAAAATTATGAGCTCCTACAATGAGCAGTTCTTC.